This T cell receptor (beta chain) was found in a study of cytomegalovirus exposure and HLA in healthy donors. Study-level findings and limits: Despite most TCR sequences being rare, some public TCRs occurred in many donors. It was reported that the classifier diagnosed cytomegalovirus status with high specificity and sensitivity in both the original and validation cohorts.

TCRdb's copy holds only in-frame clones and misses some; the assay was immunoSEQ multiplex PCR. In the table there are some 88,000 clones, about 96% of which are singletons. The study drew the donors from its approximately 120-subject validation cohort, separate from the 666-subject first cohort. The V gene's germline CDR1 is MDHEN and CDR2 SYDVKM. V lost 7 bases and J lost 4; bases outside the gene matches: 3. The CDR3 covers 14 residues. Of note for this clone: The antigen is unknown.

The sequence was obtained from a man aged 18 to 29 in good health and CMV-seronegative. Material: PBMCs. The chain has TRBV28 and TRBJ2-2; 10 bases are shared with TRBD1. CDR3 residues: CASKGTGVTGELFF. Written as DNA, the CDR3 is TGTGCCAGCAAAGGGACAGGGGTCACCGGGGAGCTGTTTTTT.